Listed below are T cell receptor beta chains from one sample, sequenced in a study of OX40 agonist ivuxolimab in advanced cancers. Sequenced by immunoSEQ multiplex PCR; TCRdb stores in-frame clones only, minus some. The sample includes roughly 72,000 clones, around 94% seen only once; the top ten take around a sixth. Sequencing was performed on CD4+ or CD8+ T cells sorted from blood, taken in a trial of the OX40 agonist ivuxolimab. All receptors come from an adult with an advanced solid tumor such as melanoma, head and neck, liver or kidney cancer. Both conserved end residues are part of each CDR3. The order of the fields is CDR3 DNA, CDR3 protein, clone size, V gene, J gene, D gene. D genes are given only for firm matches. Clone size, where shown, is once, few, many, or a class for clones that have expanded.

CDR3 DNA: TGCGCCAGCAGCCAAGAAGAAGCAGGGGGCAACCAAGAGACCCAGTACTTC
CDR3 protein: CASSQEEAGGNQETQYF
clone size: .
V gene: TRBV4-1
J gene: TRBJ2-5
D gene: TRBD1

CDR3 DNA: TGTGCCAGCAGCTTCATAGGCGATGCGAGCTCCTATAATTCACCCCTCCACTTT
CDR3 protein: CASSFIGDASSYNSPLHF
clone size: .
V gene: TRBV11-2
J gene: TRBJ1-6
D gene: .

CDR3 DNA: TGCGCCAGCAGGGATTTCGGCGGGTGGGACACAGATACGCAGTATTTT
CDR3 protein: CASRDFGGWDTDTQYF
clone size: .
V gene: TRBV10-2
J gene: TRBJ2-3
D gene: .

CDR3 DNA: TGTGCCAGCAGCCACCTCAATCAGCCCCAGCATTTT
CDR3 protein: CASSHLNQPQHF
clone size: .
V gene: TRBV7-9
J gene: TRBJ1-5
D gene: .

CDR3 DNA: TGTGCCAGCAGCCCAACAAGGGTTCCAAGCTCCTACGAGCAGTACTTC
CDR3 protein: CASSPTRVPSSYEQYF
clone size: .
V gene: TRBV6-6
J gene: TRBJ2-7
D gene: .

CDR3 DNA: TGTGCCAGCGAAGATGGGGTAGCCTATGGCTACACCTTC
CDR3 protein: CASEDGVAYGYTF
clone size: once
V gene: TRBV7-9
J gene: TRBJ1-2
D gene: .

CDR3 DNA: TGTGCCAGCAGTTTAGGAGGGTTTAGCAATCAGCCCCAGCATTTT
CDR3 protein: CASSLGGFSNQPQHF
clone size: .
V gene: TRBV27
J gene: TRBJ1-5
D gene: .

CDR3 DNA: TGTGCCAGCAGCGGTTCGAGACAGGTGAACACCGGGGAGCTGTTTTTT
CDR3 protein: CASSGSRQVNTGELFF
clone size: .
V gene: TRBV9
J gene: TRBJ2-2
D gene: .

CDR3 DNA: TGTGCCAGCAGTGGGATTGGCAGGGCTAACTATGGCTACACCTTC
CDR3 protein: CASSGIGRANYGYTF
clone size: .
V gene: TRBV2
J gene: TRBJ1-2
D gene: .

CDR3 DNA: TGTGCCAGCAGCTCAGGCCGAGGAAACACCATATATTTT
CDR3 protein: CASSSGRGNTIYF
clone size: .
V gene: TRBV5-4
J gene: TRBJ1-3
D gene: .

CDR3 DNA: TGTGCCAGTAAGCCAGGGACAGAGGGAAACACCATATATTTT
CDR3 protein: CASKPGTEGNTIYF
clone size: .
V gene: TRBV13
J gene: TRBJ1-3
D gene: TRBD1

CDR3 DNA: TGTGCCAGCAGTTCCCCCCTACAGGGTATGATGGACGAGCAGTACTTC
CDR3 protein: CASSSPLQGMMDEQYF
clone size: .
V gene: TRBV27
J gene: TRBJ2-7
D gene: .

CDR3 DNA: TGTGCCACCAGCACCCCCGGGGGTGCTAATGAAAAACTGTTTTTT
CDR3 protein: CATSTPGGANEKLFF
clone size: once
V gene: TRBV15
J gene: TRBJ1-4
D gene: .

CDR3 DNA: TGTGCCAGCAGTTCTGGCGTCTATTCCTACAATGAGCAGTTCTTC
CDR3 protein: CASSSGVYSYNEQFF
clone size: .
V gene: TRBV27
J gene: TRBJ2-1
D gene: .

CDR3 DNA: TGTGCCAGCAGTGGGCGGGAGGGACCCTACAATGAGCAGTTCTTC
CDR3 protein: CASSGREGPYNEQFF
clone size: .
V gene: TRBV7-3
J gene: TRBJ2-1
D gene: TRBD2

CDR3 DNA: TGTGCCTGGAGCGAGGGACACCCGAACACTGAAGCTTTCTTT
CDR3 protein: CAWSEGHPNTEAFF
clone size: .
V gene: TRBV30
J gene: TRBJ1-1
D gene: .

CDR3 DNA: TGTGCCAGTATGGTAGGGAATCAGCCCCAGCATTTT
CDR3 protein: CASMVGNQPQHF
clone size: .
V gene: TRBV19
J gene: TRBJ1-5
D gene: .

CDR3 DNA: TGTGCCAGCAGTCACGGGACAGGGGAAGGGGAGCTGTTTTTT
CDR3 protein: CASSHGTGEGELFF
clone size: .
V gene: TRBV27
J gene: TRBJ2-2
D gene: TRBD1

CDR3 DNA: TGTGCCAGCAGCTTTATTTTCACTAGTGTCAATGAGCAGTTCTTC
CDR3 protein: CASSFIFTSVNEQFF
clone size: .
V gene: TRBV11-2
J gene: TRBJ2-1
D gene: .

CDR3 DNA: TGCGCCAGCAGCTTGGCTGACGGCTACAATGAGCAGTTCTTC
CDR3 protein: CASSLADGYNEQFF
clone size: .
V gene: TRBV5-1
J gene: TRBJ2-1
D gene: .

CDR3 DNA: TGTGCCAGCAGTGTAGTAGGCCTAGCGGAGCTACAGAGCTCCTACAATGAGCAGTTCTTC
CDR3 protein: CASSVVGLAELQSSYNEQFF
clone size: .
V gene: TRBV2
J gene: TRBJ2-1
D gene: TRBD2

CDR3 DNA: TGCGCCAGCAGCCAAGCCGGACTAGCGGGAGAAGAGACCCAGTACTTC
CDR3 protein: CASSQAGLAGEETQYF
clone size: .
V gene: TRBV4-1
J gene: TRBJ2-5
D gene: TRBD2

CDR3 DNA: TGTGCCAGCACCCAGGCGGGGGATACGCAGTATTTT
CDR3 protein: CASTQAGDTQYF
clone size: .
V gene: TRBV25-1
J gene: TRBJ2-3
D gene: .

CDR3 DNA: TGTGCCAGCAGCATGGGACAGGGGGCTTACAATGAGCAGTTCTTC
CDR3 protein: CASSMGQGAYNEQFF
clone size: .
V gene: TRBV7-2
J gene: TRBJ2-1
D gene: TRBD1

CDR3 DNA: TGTGCCAGCAGTGAGGCTACCGGGCCCTACGAGCAGTACTTC
CDR3 protein: CASSEATGPYEQYF
clone size: .
V gene: TRBV6-4
J gene: TRBJ2-7
D gene: .

CDR3 DNA: TGTGCCAGCAGTTTGACCCTTTACGCTGGCTACACCTTC
CDR3 protein: CASSLTLYAGYTF
clone size: few
V gene: TRBV27
J gene: TRBJ1-2
D gene: .

CDR3 DNA: TGTGCCAGCAGTTCAACAGGGATGACTGAAGCTTTCTTT
CDR3 protein: CASSSTGMTEAFF
clone size: .
V gene: TRBV27
J gene: TRBJ1-1
D gene: .

CDR3 DNA: TGTGCCAGTAGTATAGGTGCAGGGGATGGCTACACCTTC
CDR3 protein: CASSIGAGDGYTF
clone size: .
V gene: TRBV19
J gene: TRBJ1-2
D gene: .

CDR3 DNA: TGTGCCAGCAGCTTAGATCGGGTAGCGGATGAGCAGTTCTTC
CDR3 protein: CASSLDRVADEQFF
clone size: .
V gene: TRBV7-9
J gene: TRBJ2-1
D gene: .

CDR3 DNA: TGTGCCAGCAGCTTAATGGACTACGAGCAGTACTTC
CDR3 protein: CASSLMDYEQYF
clone size: .
V gene: TRBV7-9
J gene: TRBJ2-7
D gene: .

CDR3 DNA: TGCGCCAGCAGCCAAGAGGACTGGCGGGGGATACTCTACAATGAGCAGTTCTTC
CDR3 protein: CASSQEDWRGILYNEQFF
clone size: .
V gene: TRBV4-3
J gene: TRBJ2-1
D gene: TRBD2

CDR3 DNA: TGTGCCAGCAGCTACGATTTCGGGGGGAACACTGAAGCTTTCTTT
CDR3 protein: CASSYDFGGNTEAFF
clone size: .
V gene: TRBV11-2
J gene: TRBJ1-1
D gene: .

CDR3 DNA: TGTGCCAGCAGTGGGGGTGGGGTTAATGGCTACACCTTC
CDR3 protein: CASSGGGVNGYTF
clone size: once
V gene: TRBV27
J gene: TRBJ1-2
D gene: .

CDR3 DNA: TGTGCCAACGTAGGGATGCTAGCGGGGGGGGCCACAGATACGCAGTATTTT
CDR3 protein: CANVGMLAGGATDTQYF
clone size: .
V gene: TRBV2
J gene: TRBJ2-3
D gene: TRBD2

CDR3 DNA: TGCGCCAGCAGCCAAGATATCCCGACAATCCCAGATACGCAGTATTTT
CDR3 protein: CASSQDIPTIPDTQYF
clone size: .
V gene: TRBV4-3
J gene: TRBJ2-3
D gene: .

CDR3 DNA: TGTGCCAGCAGCGCCTCCCTTGACAGCTACAATGAGCAGTTCTTC
CDR3 protein: CASSASLDSYNEQFF
clone size: .
V gene: TRBV5-6
J gene: TRBJ2-1
D gene: .

CDR3 DNA: TGTGCCAGCAGCTTGGCGGACAGGGGGCAAGAGACCCAGTACTTC
CDR3 protein: CASSLADRGQETQYF
clone size: .
V gene: TRBV5-4
J gene: TRBJ2-5
D gene: TRBD1

CDR3 DNA: TGTGCCAGCTCAGTGGCCCACCCCTACGAGCAGTACTTC
CDR3 protein: CASSVAHPYEQYF
clone size: .
V gene: TRBV18
J gene: TRBJ2-7
D gene: .

CDR3 DNA: TGTGCCAGCAGCCGGGGAGACTATAGCAATCAGCCCCAGCATTTT
CDR3 protein: CASSRGDYSNQPQHF
clone size: .
V gene: TRBV28
J gene: TRBJ1-5
D gene: .

CDR3 DNA: TGCGCCAGCAGCCAGGGGGTGGTTAGCGGGGGGGCACCCTACAATGAGCAGTTCTTC
CDR3 protein: CASSQGVVSGGAPYNEQFF
clone size: .
V gene: TRBV4-1
J gene: TRBJ2-1
D gene: TRBD2

CDR3 DNA: TGTGCCAGCAGCTTAGCAGGGTTTAATGAGCAGTTCTTC
CDR3 protein: CASSLAGFNEQFF
clone size: .
V gene: TRBV7-6
J gene: TRBJ2-1
D gene: .

CDR3 DNA: TGTGCCAGCAGCTTAGTTGGGACAGGGAACTACGAGCAGTACTTC
CDR3 protein: CASSLVGTGNYEQYF
clone size: .
V gene: TRBV11-3
J gene: TRBJ2-7
D gene: TRBD1

CDR3 DNA: TGTGCCAGCAGTAAACGGGGTTTTAGCACAGATACGCAGTATTTT
CDR3 protein: CASSKRGFSTDTQYF
clone size: .
V gene: TRBV9
J gene: TRBJ2-3
D gene: .

CDR3 DNA: TGTGCCAGCAGCCTCGGAAGTGGGAACACCATATATTTT
CDR3 protein: CASSLGSGNTIYF
clone size: .
V gene: TRBV5-8
J gene: TRBJ1-3
D gene: .

CDR3 DNA: TGTGCCAGTAGTCCCCCGGGACAGGCCGATCAGCCCCAGCATTTT
CDR3 protein: CASSPPGQADQPQHF
clone size: .
V gene: TRBV19
J gene: TRBJ1-5
D gene: TRBD1

CDR3 DNA: TGTGCCAGTAGTATAGGGGACCCAACAGATACGCAGTATTTT
CDR3 protein: CASSIGDPTDTQYF
clone size: once
V gene: TRBV19
J gene: TRBJ2-3
D gene: .

CDR3 DNA: TGTGCCAGCAGCTTAGAGGTTCTGGGCACCACAAACGAGCAGTACTTC
CDR3 protein: CASSLEVLGTTNEQYF
clone size: .
V gene: TRBV7-2
J gene: TRBJ2-7
D gene: .

CDR3 DNA: TGTGCCAGCAGTTTATGGGGTGGCAACACTGAAGCTTTCTTT
CDR3 protein: CASSLWGGNTEAFF
clone size: .
V gene: TRBV27
J gene: TRBJ1-1
D gene: .

CDR3 DNA: TGCGCCAGCAGCCGCGTAATCGGGGGGCTAGCGGGAGTTACGGACGAGCAGTACTTC
CDR3 protein: CASSRVIGGLAGVTDEQYF
clone size: .
V gene: TRBV4-1
J gene: TRBJ2-7
D gene: TRBD2

CDR3 DNA: TGCGCCAGCAGCCAAGTTCAGGGGGACACTGAAGCTTTCTTT
CDR3 protein: CASSQVQGDTEAFF
clone size: .
V gene: TRBV4-1
J gene: TRBJ1-1
D gene: TRBD1

CDR3 DNA: TGTGCCTGGAGTCCTGGACAGGGGGTCATTGAGCAGTTCTTC
CDR3 protein: CAWSPGQGVIEQFF
clone size: .
V gene: TRBV30
J gene: TRBJ2-1
D gene: TRBD1

CDR3 DNA: TGCGCCAGCAGCCCCACGGGGGCAGGGGTGTTTTTT
CDR3 protein: CASSPTGAGVFF
clone size: .
V gene: TRBV4-1
J gene: TRBJ1-4
D gene: .

CDR3 DNA: TGTGCCAGCACCACCGGGACTAGCGGGGGGCGGGACACAGATACGCAGTATTTT
CDR3 protein: CASTTGTSGGRDTDTQYF
clone size: .
V gene: TRBV7-9
J gene: TRBJ2-3
D gene: TRBD2